What follows are 5 T cell receptor beta chains derived from one specimen sequenced in a study of blood T cell repertoires in COVID-19. TCRdb's copy holds only in-frame clones and misses some; the assay was immunoSEQ multiplex PCR. The sample includes about 100,000 clones, around 84% of them seen just once. Sequenced sample: peripheral blood. These TCRs come from a man in his 60s with acute or convalescent COVID-19.

J is TRBJ2-2 and V is TRBV5-5, with 11 positions matching TRBD2. J lost 8 bases, V lost 1 base, and 10 bases had no gene match. The CDR3 is 17 amino acids. Germline V gives CDR1 SGHKS, CDR2 YYEKEE (reference sequence). CDR3 bases: TGTGCCAGCAGCTTGACTAGCGGGAGCGGAGGATGGGGGGAGCTGTTTTTT. Protein: CASSLTSGSGGWGELFF.

The chain carries TRBV11-2 and TRBJ2-7, with TRBD1 as a possible D gene (6 bases). The CDR3 is 12 residues long. V was cut by 4 bases and J by 3 bases, with 7 bases left in between. The germline CDR1 and CDR2 sequences are SGHAT and FQNNGV. The CDR3 loop is CASSSDSYEQYV. The CDR3 DNA reads TGTGCCAGCAGCTCGGACAGCTACGAGCAGTACGTC.

Only one count was recorded for this clone. V gene TRBV19 combines with J gene TRBJ2-7; TRBD1 aligns across 7 bases. Germline values: CDR1 LNHDA, CDR2 SQIVND (reference sequence). The CDR3 consists of 15 residues. The V gene end was trimmed by 3 bases and the J gene end by 2 bases; junction bases not matched to a gene: 7. The CDR3 bases are TGTGCCAGTAGTATTTCGGCAGACAGGGCCTACGAGCAGTACTTC. This encodes CASSISADRAYEQYF.

This clone occurred a few times. The V gene is TRBV7-9, the J gene TRBJ2-3; 12 nucleotides align to TRBD2. J was trimmed by 1 base and V by 2 bases; bases with no gene match: 1. CDR1 is SEHNR and CDR2 is FQNEAQ in the germline V gene (reference sequence). The CDR3 contains 16 residues. The CDR3 here is CASSLTSGRRTDTQYF. CDR3 bases: TGTGCCAGCAGCTTAACTAGCGGGAGGCGCACAGATACGCAGTATTTT.

The CDR3 bases are TGTGCCAGCAGCGTAGCTGACGGAGGGGACACTGAAGCTTTCTTT. Amino acid sequence: CASSVADGGDTEAFF. V and J are TRBV9 and TRBJ1-1; weak D call: TRBD1 (5 bases). CDR1 and CDR2 from the germline V gene are SGDLS and YYNGEE. Trimming stripped 0 bases from V and 3 bases from J, with 12 bases between. The CDR3 length is 15 residues.